A selection of T cell receptor beta chains follows, all from one sample in a study of cytomegalovirus exposure and HLA in healthy donors. Profiling relied on immunoSEQ multiplex PCR, and the TCRdb table lists in-frame clones only, not all of them. The table counts tens of thousands of clones; 0.58% lies in the top ten. The source material was PBMCs. The receptor source for this set is a man aged 45 to 65 in good health and CMV-seronegative. The CDR3 runs from the conserved cysteine through the conserved F or W. A D gene is named only where the DNA matches it firmly.

TRBV19	NA	TRBJ1-1	TGTGCCAGTAGGGCGGGGAACACTGAAGCTTTCTTT	CASRAGNTEAFF
TRBV6-1	NA	TRBJ2-1	TGTGCCAGCCCAAGGGGGGGCACATACAATGAGCAGTTCTTC	CASPRGGTYNEQFF
TRBV10-2	TRBD2	TRBJ2-4	TGCGCCAGCAGTGCCAGCGGGGGGGAAGGCATTCAGTACTTC	CASSASGGEGIQYF
TRBV6-1	TRBD1	TRBJ2-4	TGTGCCAGCAGTGGAAAGACAGGGGTAAACATTCAGTACTTC	CASSGKTGVNIQYF
TRBV5-4	NA	TRBJ1-4	TGTGCCAGCAGCTTGGGGACAGAGGCTGAAAAACTGTTTTTT	CASSLGTEAEKLFF
TRBV29-1	TRBD1	TRBJ1-4	TGCAGCGCTCAAAGGGGACAGGGGACCGAAAAACTGTTTTTT	CSAQRGQGTEKLFF
TRBV29-1	TRBD1	TRBJ1-2	TGCAGCGCCGGGACAGGGAAAGGCTACACCTTC	CSAGTGKGYTF
TRBV2	TRBD1	TRBJ1-1	TGTGCCAGCAGTGGATGGACAGGGAGCGCTGAAGCTTTCTTT	CASSGWTGSAEAFF
TRBV5-1	TRBD1	TRBJ2-7	TGCGCCAGCAGCGCCGGGACAGGGGGCGCCTCGGGGCAGTACTTC	CASSAGTGGASGQYF
TRBV27	TRBD1	TRBJ2-5	TGTGCCAGCAGTTTATCGCGACAGGGCAAGACCCAGTACTTC	CASSLSRQGKTQYF
TRBV5-1	TRBD1	TRBJ1-1	TGCGCCAGCAAGCCTGGACAGGGTTTGATGAACACTGAAGCTTTCTTT	CASKPGQGLMNTEAFF
TRBV9	NA	TRBJ2-5	TGTGCCAGCAGCGTAGACCCAGTCCAAGAGACCCAGTACTTC	CASSVDPVQETQYF
TRBV14	TRBD1	TRBJ1-2	TGTGCCAGCAGTCCGTGGGGGACAGTACCAAACTATGGCTACACCTTC	CASSPWGTVPNYGYTF
TRBV5-1	TRBD1	TRBJ1-1	TGCGCCAGCAGCTTGGCAGGGGGTCACACTGAAGCTTTCTTT	CASSLAGGHTEAFF
TRBV7-6	NA	TRBJ1-5	TGTGCCAGCAGCTTAGTGGCAGGCAGCCCAGATCAGCCCCAGCATTTT	CASSLVAGSPDQPQHF
TRBV28	TRBD1	TRBJ2-7	TGTGCCAGCAGTTCCGGGACAGGAGGCTGGTACGAGCAGTACTTC	CASSSGTGGWYEQYF
TRBV11-3	TRBD1	TRBJ2-7	TGTGCCAGCAGCTTGAGACAGGGTACCGAGCAGTACTTC	CASSLRQGTEQYF
TRBV18	NA	TRBJ1-5	TGTGCCAGCTCATCACTGACGGCAGTGGAGGTACCCCAGCATTTT	CASSSLTAVEVPQHF
TRBV6-1	NA	TRBJ1-5	TGTGCCAGCAGTGAAAGGGGGAATCAGCCCCAGCATTTT	CASSERGNQPQHF
TRBV9	NA	TRBJ1-2	TGTGCCAGCAGCGTAGACCCTGAGGGCTATGGCTACACCTTC	CASSVDPEGYGYTF
TRBV4-2	TRBD2	TRBJ2-5	TGTGCCAGCAGCCCGGGACTAGCGGGGGCCGCGCGGGAGACCCAGTACTTC	CASSPGLAGAARETQYF
TRBV5-8	NA	TRBJ1-5	TGTGCCAGCAGCTTGGGTGGGCTTGGCAATCAGCCCCAGCATTTT	CASSLGGLGNQPQHF
TRBV5-6	NA	TRBJ1-2	TGTGCCAGCAGCTCAGGGTGGTATGGCTACACCTTC	CASSSGWYGYTF
TRBV15	NA	TRBJ2-7	TGTGCCACCAGCTTTAACAGGGGGGGTTCCTACGAGCAGTACTTC	CATSFNRGGSYEQYF
TRBV18	TRBD1	TRBJ1-6	TGTGCCAGCTCACCCAGGACAGGGGATAATTCACCCCTCCACTTT	CASSPRTGDNSPLHF
TRBV6-5	TRBD1	TRBJ2-2	TGTGCCAGCAGTACTCCGGGACAGGGCACCGGGGAGCTGTTTTTT	CASSTPGQGTGELFF
TRBV18	TRBD2	TRBJ2-3	TGTGCCGGCTCACCTGGACTAGGCGGCACAGATACGCAGTATTTT	CAGSPGLGGTDTQYF
TRBV27	NA	TRBJ1-3	TGTGCCAGCAGAGACAGGTTCTCTGGAAACACCATATATTTT	CASRDRFSGNTIYF
TRBV30	TRBD1	TRBJ2-5	TGTGCCTGGAGTTTGGACAGGGCAGAGACCCAGTACTTC	CAWSLDRAETQYF
TRBV19	NA	TRBJ1-5	TGTGCCGCCGGGAGGAGCAATCAGCCCCAGCATTTT	CAAGRSNQPQHF
TRBV5-1	NA	TRBJ2-3	TGCGCCAGCAGCTTGATCCGGGGTTTAAGCACAGATACGCAGTATTTT	CASSLIRGLSTDTQYF
TRBV7-3	TRBD2	TRBJ2-7	TGTGCCAGCAGCTTAAGTTCTAGCGGAAACTACGAGCAGTACTTC	CASSLSSSGNYEQYF
TRBV28	TRBD2	TRBJ2-7	TGTGCCAGCAGTTTAGCGGGGGTACGCTACGAGCAGTACTTC	CASSLAGVRYEQYF
TRBV29-1	NA	TRBJ1-2	TGCAGCGCCATCCCCCTTGAGAAACAAGGGGAAGACTATGGCTACACCTTC	CSAIPLEKQGEDYGYTF
TRBV4-2	TRBD1	TRBJ1-4	TGTGCCAGCAGCCATACCTCAGGGGGAACTAATGAAAAACTGTTTTTT	CASSHTSGGTNEKLFF
TRBV5-4	TRBD2	TRBJ2-5	TGTGCCAGCAGCTTGGAGCGGGGGGGGGAGACCCAGTACTTC	CASSLERGGETQYF
TRBV10-3	TRBD2	TRBJ2-3	TGTGCCATCAGTGTCCTTAGCGGGGCTAGCACAGATACGCAGTATTTT	CAISVLSGASTDTQYF
TRBV19	NA	TRBJ1-2	TGTGCCAGTAGTATAGAGGAGGGGTCGGCAGATGGCTACACCTTC	CASSIEEGSADGYTF